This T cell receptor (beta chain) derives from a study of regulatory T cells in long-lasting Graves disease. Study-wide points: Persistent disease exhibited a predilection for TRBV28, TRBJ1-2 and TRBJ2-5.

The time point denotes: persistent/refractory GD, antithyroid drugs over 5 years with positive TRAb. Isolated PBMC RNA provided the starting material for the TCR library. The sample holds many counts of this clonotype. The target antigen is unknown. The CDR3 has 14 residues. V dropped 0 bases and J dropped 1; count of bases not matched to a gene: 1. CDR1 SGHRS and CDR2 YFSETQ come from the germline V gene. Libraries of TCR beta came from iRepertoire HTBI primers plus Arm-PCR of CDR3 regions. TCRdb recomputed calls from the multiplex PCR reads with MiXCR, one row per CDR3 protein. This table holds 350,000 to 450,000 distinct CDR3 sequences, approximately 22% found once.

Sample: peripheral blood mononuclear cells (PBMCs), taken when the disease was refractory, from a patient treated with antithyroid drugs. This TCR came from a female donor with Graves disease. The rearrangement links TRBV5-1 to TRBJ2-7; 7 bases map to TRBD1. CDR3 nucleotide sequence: TGCGCCAGCAGCTTGGAGACAGGGTCCTACGAGCAGTACTTC. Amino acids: CASSLETGSYEQYF. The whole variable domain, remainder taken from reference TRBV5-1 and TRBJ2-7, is KAGVTQTPRYLIKTRGQQVTLSCSPISGHRSVSWYQQTPGQGLQFLFEYFSETQRNKGNFPGRFSGRQFSNSRSEMNVSTLELGDSALYLCASSLETGSYEQYFGPGTRLTVT.